Presented here are 4 T cell receptor beta chains from one specimen sequenced in a study of blood T cell repertoires in COVID-19. Using immunoSEQ multiplex PCR, the repertoire was profiled, and TCRdb retains in-frame clones only, with some absent. The table has fewer than 350,000 clones, 90% seen once. Sequencing was carried out using peripheral blood. Source of these receptors: a young woman with COVID-19, enrolled during active disease.

This chain links TRBV24-1 with TRBJ1-1, with no clear D. The CDR3 has 13 residues. Germline V CDR1 and CDR2: KGHDR, SFDVKD. V was shortened by 4 bases and J by 6 bases, with 11 bases between the two germline ends. The CDR3 DNA sequence: TGTGCCACCAGTGACCGAACTGGAGCTGAAGCTTTCTTT. Translating it yields CATSDRTGAEAFF.

The chain combines TRBV5-4 with TRBJ1-1; possibly TRBD1 for D (5 bases). The CDR3 sequence is 13 residues long. V was clipped by 4 bases and J by 7 bases, with 14 bases between them. The germline CDR1 and CDR2 sequences are SGHNT and YYREEE (reference sequence). The CDR3 protein is CASSIPGSGEAFF. Here the CDR3 DNA reads TGTGCCAGCAGCATTCCAGGGTCGGGTGAAGCTTTCTTT.

The chain's CDR3 is CASSQGKGRINYGYTF. DNA of the CDR3: TGTGCCAGCAGCCAGGGAAAGGGGCGCATTAACTATGGCTACACCTTC. This chain uses TRBV7-2 with TRBJ1-2; D might be TRBD1 (5 bases). Germline values: CDR1 SGHTA, CDR2 FQGNSA. This CDR3 has 16 residues. Deletions cut 5 bases from V and 1 base from J, with 17 bases between.

The chain uses TRBV6-2 or TRBV6-3 and TRBJ2-1; 15 bases align to TRBD2. The junction had 4 bases not matched to a gene; V was cut back by 6 bases and J by 4 bases. CDR3 length: 16 residues. CDR1 is MNHEY and CDR2 is SVGEGT in the germline V gene. Here the CDR3 DNA reads TGTGCCAGCAGCACGGGACTAGCGGGAGGTTACAATGAGCAGTTCTTC. This sequence encodes CASSTGLAGGYNEQFF.